The T cell receptor beta chain under discussion was sequenced for a study of Ad26.COV2.S vaccination and SARS-CoV-2 variants. The overall study: Each vaccinee took Ad26.COV2.S intramuscularly, once or twice 56 days apart. Study-wide findings and caveats: Assessments of TCR breadth and depth may have underestimated the total T cell responses.

As regards this clone: No antigen is known for it.

This table comes from immunoSEQ multiplex PCR, and its TCRdb copy is limited to in-frame clones, with some not included. Among 200,000 to 250,000 clones listed, 88% were seen once. Regarding treatment: about 20 received Ad26.COV2.S at low or high dose, single or two shots; roughly five received placebo; per-sample allocation not given. The samples date from day 63 after the first vaccine or placebo injection. The CDR3 is 15 amino acids. Germline values: CDR1 LGHNA, CDR2 YSLEER. V lost 0 bases and J lost 6, with 12 bases in between. This chain links TRBV4-3 with TRBJ2-1; D is possibly TRBD2 (5 bases). This TCR derives from a person aged 18-65 years who received the Ad26.COV2.S COVID-19 vaccine or a placebo. The sample here was peripheral blood, taken in a trial of Ad26.COV2.S vaccine versus placebo. CDR3 DNA: TGCGCCAGCAGCCAAGATTGGACTGGTTTCAATGAGCAGTTCTTC. Translating it yields CASSQDWTGFNEQFF.